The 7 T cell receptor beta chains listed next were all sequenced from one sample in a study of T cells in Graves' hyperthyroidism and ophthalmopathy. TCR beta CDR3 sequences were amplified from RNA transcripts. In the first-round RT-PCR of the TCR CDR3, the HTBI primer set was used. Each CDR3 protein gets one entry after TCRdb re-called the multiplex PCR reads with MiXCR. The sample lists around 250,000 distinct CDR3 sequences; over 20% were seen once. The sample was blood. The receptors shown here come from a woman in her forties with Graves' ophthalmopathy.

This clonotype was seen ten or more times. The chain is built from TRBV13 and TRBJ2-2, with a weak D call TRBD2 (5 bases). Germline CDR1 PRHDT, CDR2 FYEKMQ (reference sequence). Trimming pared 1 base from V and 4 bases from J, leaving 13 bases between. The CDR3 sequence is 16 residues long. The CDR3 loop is CASSLEDYSSTGELFF. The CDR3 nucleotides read TGTGCCAGCAGCTTAGAAGACTACTCAAGCACCGGGGAGCTGTTTTTT. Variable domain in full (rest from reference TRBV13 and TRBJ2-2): AAGVIQSPRHLIKEKRETATLKCYPIPRHDTVYWYQQGPGQDPQFLISFYEKMQSDKGSIPDRFSAQQFSDYHSELNMSSLELGDSALYFCASSLEDYSSTGELFFGEGSRLTVL.

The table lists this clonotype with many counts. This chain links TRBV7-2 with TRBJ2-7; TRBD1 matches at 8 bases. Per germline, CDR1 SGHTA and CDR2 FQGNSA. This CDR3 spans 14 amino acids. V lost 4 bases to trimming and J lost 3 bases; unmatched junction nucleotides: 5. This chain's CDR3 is CASSWPGQDYEQYF. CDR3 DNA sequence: TGTGCCAGCAGCTGGCCGGGACAGGACTACGAGCAGTACTTC. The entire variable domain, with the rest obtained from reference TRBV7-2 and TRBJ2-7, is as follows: GAGVSQSPSNKVTEKGKDVELRCDPISGHTALYWYRQSLGQGLEFLIYFQGNSAPDKSGLPSDRFSAERTGGSVSTLTIQRTQQEDSAVYLCASSWPGQDYEQYFGPGTRLTVT.

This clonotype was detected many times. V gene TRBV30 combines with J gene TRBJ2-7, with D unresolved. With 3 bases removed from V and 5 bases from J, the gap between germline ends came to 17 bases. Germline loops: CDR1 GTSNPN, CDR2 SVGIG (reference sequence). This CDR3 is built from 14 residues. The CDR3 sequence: CAWSPLSLMDEQYF. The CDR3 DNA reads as TGTGCCTGGAGCCCCTTGTCTCTGATGGACGAGCAGTACTTC.

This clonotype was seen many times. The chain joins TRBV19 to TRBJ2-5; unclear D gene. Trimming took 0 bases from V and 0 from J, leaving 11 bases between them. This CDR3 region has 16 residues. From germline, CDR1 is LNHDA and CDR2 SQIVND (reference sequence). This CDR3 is CASSIENSPYQETQYF. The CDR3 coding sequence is TGTGCCAGTAGTATAGAAAACTCCCCGTACCAAGAGACCCAGTACTTC.

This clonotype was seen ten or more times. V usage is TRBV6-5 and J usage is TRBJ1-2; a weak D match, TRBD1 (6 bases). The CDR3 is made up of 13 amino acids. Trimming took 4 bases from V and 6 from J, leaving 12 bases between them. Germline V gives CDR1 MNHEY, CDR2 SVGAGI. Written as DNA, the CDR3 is TGTGCCAGCAGTTTTCAGGGGCAGAATGGCTACACCTTC. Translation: CASSFQGQNGYTF.

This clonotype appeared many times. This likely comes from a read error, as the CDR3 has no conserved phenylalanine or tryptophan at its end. The CDR3 DNA sequence: TGTGCCAGCAGCCCAGGGACAGCGACGTACCAAGAGACCCAGTACTGC. Translating gives CASSPGTATYQETQYC. The chain joins TRBV28 to TRBJ2-5; 7 bases fit TRBD1. Germline values: CDR1 MDHEN, CDR2 SYDVKM. V lost 6 bases to trimming and J lost 0 bases; unmatched junction nucleotides: 10. The CDR3 sequence is 16 residues long.

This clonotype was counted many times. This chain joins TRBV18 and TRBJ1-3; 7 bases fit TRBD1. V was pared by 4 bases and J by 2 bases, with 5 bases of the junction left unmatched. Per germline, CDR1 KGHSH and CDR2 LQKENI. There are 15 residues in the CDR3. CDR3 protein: CASSLTGDTGNTIYF. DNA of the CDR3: TGTGCCAGCTCACTAACAGGGGACACTGGAAACACCATATATTTT.